A selection of T cell receptor beta chains follows, all from one sample in a study of blood T cell repertoires in COVID-19. This table comes from immunoSEQ multiplex PCR, and its TCRdb copy is limited to in-frame clones, with some not included. Counted here are 250,000 to 300,000 clones, roughly 90% occurring once; the ten biggest clones make up about 1%. Sequencing was carried out using PBMCs or T cells enriched from blood (not recorded which). The receptors come from a woman under 40 who had recovered from COVID-19. CDR3s include the opening cysteine and the closing phenylalanine or tryptophan. Fields, in order: CDR3 protein, J gene, CDR3 length, V gene, clone size. Some rows mark clone size as missing; the rest say once, few, many or name a class of expanded clone.

CDR3: CASSSRLAGRISNEQFF
J: TRBJ2-1
length: 17
V: TRBV5-4
size: .

CDR3: CASSSPTGYNEQFF
J: TRBJ2-1
length: 14
V: TRBV28
size: .

CDR3: CASSSGGTGTSSCYSNQPQHF
J: TRBJ1-5
length: 21
V: TRBV3-1/TRBV3-2
size: .

CDR3: CASRTGTGEQYF
J: TRBJ2-7
length: 12
V: TRBV10-2
size: .

CDR3: CASSLDRGEETQYF
J: TRBJ2-5
length: 14
V: TRBV27
size: .

CDR3: CASRGEGPYEQYF
J: TRBJ2-7
length: 13
V: TRBV5-1
size: .

CDR3: CASSRAGLSSYNSPLHF
J: TRBJ1-6
length: 17
V: TRBV5-1
size: .

CDR3: CASSPDRGGTDTQYF
J: TRBJ2-3
length: 15
V: TRBV2
size: .

CDR3: CASRGLAGASYEQYF
J: TRBJ2-7
length: 15
V: TRBV6-5
size: .

CDR3: CASSFQGTDAQPQHF
J: TRBJ1-5
length: 15
V: TRBV7-9
size: .

CDR3: CASSLSGAGSALVGGYTF
J: TRBJ1-2
length: 18
V: TRBV27
size: .

CDR3: CATSRDRGTGELFF
J: TRBJ2-2
length: 14
V: TRBV15
size: few

CDR3: CAISSPTGTDEKLFF
J: TRBJ1-4
length: 15
V: TRBV10-3
size: .

CDR3: CASTPRGRDYGYTF
J: TRBJ1-2
length: 14
V: TRBV3-1/TRBV3-2
size: .

CDR3: CASRRQSVEKLFF
J: TRBJ1-4
length: 13
V: TRBV14
size: .

CDR3: CATSDFNLGTSDTQYF
J: TRBJ2-3
length: 16
V: TRBV24-1
size: .

CDR3: CSGTVTEAFF
J: TRBJ1-1
length: 10
V: TRBV29-1
size: .

CDR3: CASSLGDREGETQYF
J: TRBJ2-5
length: 15
V: TRBV5-1
size: .

CDR3: CASSSLELEQYF
J: TRBJ2-7
length: 12
V: TRBV10-1
size: .

CDR3: CASSPGLAGGPETQYF
J: TRBJ2-5
length: 16
V: TRBV3-1/TRBV3-2
size: .

CDR3: CASSSIRSSREYF
J: TRBJ2-3
length: 13
V: TRBV5-1
size: .

CDR3: CASSFLGTGDGYTF
J: TRBJ1-2
length: 14
V: TRBV13
size: once

CDR3: CAWTHPTSGRVYEQYF
J: TRBJ2-7
length: 16
V: TRBV30
size: .

CDR3: CASSRRDSPTSNSPLHF
J: TRBJ1-6
length: 17
V: TRBV19
size: .

CDR3: CASSFRGGNYGYTF
J: TRBJ1-2
length: 14
V: TRBV7-2
size: .

CDR3: CASSTGRTGVNEKLFF
J: TRBJ1-4
length: 16
V: TRBV5-1
size: few

CDR3: CASSEETGAGAELFF
J: TRBJ2-2
length: 15
V: TRBV2
size: .

CDR3: CASSGRQSSYNEQFF
J: TRBJ2-1
length: 15
V: TRBV6-4
size: .

CDR3: CAISERDRRYGYTF
J: TRBJ1-2
length: 14
V: TRBV10-3
size: .

CDR3: CASGGSRTGEETQYF
J: TRBJ2-5
length: 15
V: TRBV7-9
size: .

CDR3: CASSAGTGPYEQYF
J: TRBJ2-7
length: 14
V: TRBV5-4
size: .

CDR3: CASSINSFNQPQHF
J: TRBJ1-5
length: 14
V: TRBV19
size: .

CDR3: CASSFGGGPYEQYF
J: TRBJ2-7
length: 14
V: TRBV6-2/TRBV6-3
size: .

CDR3: CASSFRGLGNQPQHF
J: TRBJ1-5
length: 15
V: TRBV27
size: .

CDR3: CASQGGNEKLFF
J: TRBJ1-4
length: 12
V: TRBV10-3
size: .

CDR3: CATSARQGNEQYF
J: TRBJ2-7
length: 13
V: TRBV24-1
size: .

CDR3: CASSLLGGSGGNEQFF
J: TRBJ2-1
length: 16
V: TRBV5-1
size: .

CDR3: CASSLSVDEKLFF
J: TRBJ1-4
length: 13
V: TRBV12-3/TRBV12-4
size: .

CDR3: CASSRNWGLEAFF
J: TRBJ1-1
length: 13
V: TRBV19
size: .

CDR3: CASRKFTGSPLHF
J: TRBJ1-6
length: 13
V: TRBV10-1
size: .

CDR3: CASSPPSSETQYF
J: TRBJ2-5
length: 13
V: TRBV18
size: .

CDR3: CASIPRLGAYNEQFF
J: TRBJ2-1
length: 15
V: TRBV6-5
size: .

CDR3: CASSTAGSLSPLHF
J: TRBJ1-6
length: 14
V: TRBV5-5
size: few

CDR3: CASTTDFSADTEAFF
J: TRBJ1-1
length: 15
V: TRBV19
size: .